Listed below are T cell receptor beta chains from one sample, sequenced in a study of T cells in Graves' hyperthyroidism and ophthalmopathy. TCRdb called the multiplex PCR reads again in MiXCR, with one record for every CDR3 protein. This sample has around 600,000 distinct CDR3 sequences, with approximately 15% found just once. The sample taken for sequencing was blood. The receptor source for this set is a woman younger than 35 with Graves' ophthalmopathy. Each CDR3 is given with its conserved first and last residue. A D gene is named only where the DNA matches it firmly. The size of a clone is reported for some rows only, either as once, few or many, or as a class for expanded clones.

j_call d_call cdr3_length v_call clone_size cdr3_aa cdr3_nt
TRBJ2-3 TRBD2 15 TRBV28 once CASSPGGSGRAIQYF TGTGCCAGCAGCCCCGGAGGGAGCGGGAGGGCTATTCAGTATTTT
TRBJ1-1 NA 14 TRBV9 few CASSVEVGDTEAFF TGTGCCAGCAGCGTGGAGGTTGGAGACACTGAAGCTTTCTTT
TRBJ2-2 NA 13 TRBV18 many CASSLSETGELFF TGTGCCAGCTCGCTATCCGAGACCGGGGAGCTGTTTTTT
TRBJ1-5 TRBD1 14 TRBV20-1 many CSANPGGVNQPQHF TGCAGTGCTAACCCAGGGGGCGTCAATCAGCCCCAGCATTTT
TRBJ2-1 NA 13 TRBV29-1 few CSVEWDRPNEQFF TGCAGCGTTGAATGGGACCGACCCAATGAGCAGTTCTTC
TRBJ1-1 NA 11 TRBV4-1 many CASLKGAEAFF TGCGCCAGCCTTAAAGGGGCTGAAGCTTTCTTT
TRBJ1-1 NA 15 TRBV10-3 few CAISESGGVNTEAFF TGTGCCATCAGTGAGTCGGGGGGGGTTAACACTGAAGCTTTCTTT
TRBJ2-2 TRBD1 14 TRBV28 many CASSRTGGTGELFF TGTGCCAGCAGCCGGACAGGGGGGACCGGGGAGCTGTTTTTT
TRBJ2-1 TRBD2 21 TRBV12-3/TRBV12-4 many CASSLEASPGLAYLSYNEQFF TGTGCCAGCAGTTTAGAAGCGTCGCCGGGACTAGCGTACCTCTCCTACAATGAGCAGTTCTTC
TRBJ2-1 TRBD2 19 TRBV24-1 NA CATSVSPGGASGSGNEQFF TGTGCCACCAGTGTAAGCCCGGGAGGGGCTAGCGGGAGCGGAAATGAGCAGTTCTTC
TRBJ1-5 NA 15 TRBV7-2 many CASSSFRGFDQPQHF TGTGCCAGCAGTTCCTTTCGGGGTTTCGATCAGCCCCAGCATTTT
TRBJ2-7 NA 13 TRBV4-1 few CASSQASSYEQYF TGCGCCAGCAGCCAAGCTAGCTCCTACGAGCAGTACTTC
TRBJ1-1 NA 14 TRBV19 few CASSNRLLNTEAFF TGTGCCAGTAGTAACAGACTGTTGAACACTGAAGCTTTCTTT
TRBJ2-3 TRBD2 16 TRBV30 many CAWSVWASGVTDTQYF TGTGCCTGGAGTGTATGGGCTAGCGGGGTGACAGATACGCAGTATTTT
TRBJ1-1 TRBD1 15 TRBV11-3 many CASSWKTGRDTEAFF TGTGCCAGCAGCTGGAAGACAGGGAGGGACACTGAAGCTTTCTTT
TRBJ1-1 NA 14 TRBV5-1 many CASSLFAGNTEAFF TGCGCCAGCAGCTTGTTCGCGGGGAACACTGAAGCTTTCTTT
TRBJ2-3 TRBD2 17 TRBV30 NA CAWSLRRTSVSTDTQYF TGTGCCTGGAGTCTCCGTAGGACTAGCGTTAGCACAGATACGCAGTATTTT
TRBJ1-2 NA 14 TRBV11-3 many CASSLDRVLCGYTF TGTGCCAGCAGCTTAGACCGGGTTCTTTGTGGCTACACCTTC
TRBJ1-1 NA 13 TRBV7-8 many CASSLQGVTEAFF TGTGCCAGCAGCTTACAGGGTGTAACTGAAGCTTTCTTT
TRBJ1-4 TRBD1 15 TRBV5-1 few CASSSTGVANEKLFF TGCGCCAGCAGCTCCACAGGGGTGGCTAATGAAAAACTGTTTTTT
TRBJ1-3 NA 17 TRBV2 NA CASRGNTGSSAGNTIYF TGTGCCAGCAGGGGAAATACAGGGAGTTCAGCTGGAAACACCATATATTTT
TRBJ1-4 NA 19 TRBV28 many CASSLSRWGAHTTNEKLFF TGTGCCAGCAGTTTATCGCGTTGGGGGGCACATACAACTAATGAAAAACTGTTTTTT
TRBJ1-2 TRBD1 16 TRBV7-9 many CASSLEGAQGNYGYTF TGTGCCAGCAGCTTAGAGGGGGCGCAGGGTAACTATGGCTACACCTTC
TRBJ2-5 TRBD1 17 TRBV28 many CASSTITGTGHLSPQYF TGTGCCAGCAGTACCATTACCGGGACAGGGCATCTGTCGCCCCAGTACTTC
TRBJ1-2 TRBD1 14 TRBV30 many CAWLDREKLYGYTF TGTGCCTGGCTAGACAGGGAGAAACTCTATGGCTACACCTTC
TRBJ2-3 TRBD2 16 TRBV20-1 once CSARDTLAGITDTQYF TGCAGTGCTAGAGATACCCTAGCGGGAATCACAGATACGCAGTATTTT
TRBJ2-3 TRBD2 15 TRBV20-1 few CSAVTSGRATDTQYF TGCAGTGCTGTTACTAGCGGGAGGGCCACAGATACGCAGTATTTT
TRBJ2-1 NA 18 TRBV10-3 few CAIHNRPIGGGGRNEQFF TGTGCCATCCATAACAGGCCCATAGGGGGAGGGGGCCGAAATGAGCAGTTCTTC
TRBJ2-5 TRBD2 17 TRBV12-3/TRBV12-4 NA CASSFRAGGDLKETQYF TGTGCCAGCAGTTTTAGGGCGGGAGGGGACCTCAAAGAGACCCAGTACTTC
TRBJ1-4 NA 14 TRBV19 few CASSSDKRNEKLFF TGTGCCAGTAGCTCGGACAAAAGAAATGAAAAACTGTTTTTT
TRBJ1-1 NA 18 TRBV6-1 many CASSENGWAAAWNTEAFF TGTGCCAGCAGTGAAAATGGGTGGGCGGCAGCCTGGAACACTGAAGCTTTCTTT
TRBJ2-7 NA 17 TRBV15 few CATSIEKILTGSYEQYF TGTGCCACCAGCATAGAAAAAATACTGACAGGTTCCTACGAGCAGTACTTC
TRBJ2-1 NA 11 TRBV2 many CASSESNEQFF TGTGCCAGCAGTGAGTCCAATGAGCAGTTCTTC
TRBJ1-2 NA 17 TRBV27 many CASSPRPTGHPNYGYTF TGTGCCAGCAGTCCCCGTCCTACGGGACACCCTAACTATGGCTACACCTTC
TRBJ2-7 NA 13 TRBV27 few CASRPLSSYEQYF TGTGCCAGCAGGCCTCTCTCTTCCTACGAGCAGTACTTC
TRBJ2-7 NA 16 TRBV6-6 many CASSYDLAGGSNEQYF TGTGCCAGCAGTTACGACCTCGCAGGGGGGTCAAACGAGCAGTACTTC